The 24 T cell receptor beta chains below come from one sample, sequenced in a study of CD8 T cells in Susac syndrome. The RNA, about 0.5 to 1 ug, was put through reverse transcription using random hexamers. TCRdb redid the calling of the immunoSEQ multiplex PCR reads with MiXCR, one entry per CDR3 protein. The table lists approximately 230,000 distinct CDR3 sequences, approximately 92% of them singletons. Sequencing was performed on CD4+ T cells from PBMCs. The source of these receptors is a human donor with multiple sclerosis.

The chain carries TRBV5-1 and TRBJ2-1, with TRBD2 as a possible D gene (6 bases). The CDR3 spans 16 residues. Germline V gene sequence: CDR1 SGHRS, CDR2 YFSETQ. V was shortened by 0 bases and J by 1 base, with 11 bases between the two germline ends. This CDR3 is CASSLGTSQSYNEQFF. The CDR3 nucleotides read TGCGCCAGCAGCTTGGGTACTAGCCAGTCCTACAATGAGCAGTTCTTC. Full variable domain (outside the CDR3, taken from reference TRBV5-1 and TRBJ2-1): KAGVTQTPRYLIKTRGQQVTLSCSPISGHRSVSWYQQTPGQGLQFLFEYFSETQRNKGNFPGRFSGRQFSNSRSEMNVSTLELGDSALYLCASSLGTSQSYNEQFFGPGTRLTVL.

The chain employs TRBV5-4 and TRBJ1-6; D may be TRBD1 (5 bases). The CDR3 runs to 15 residues. V lost 6 bases and J lost 5, with 15 bases in between. Per the germline V gene, CDR1 is SGHNT and CDR2 is YYREEE (reference sequence). This chain's CDR3 is CASTDAWGNNSPLHF. CDR3 DNA: TGTGCCAGCACCGACGCTTGGGGGAATAATTCACCCCTCCACTTT. Together with reference TRBV5-4 and TRBJ1-6, the CDR3 gives the full variable domain: ETGVTQSPTHLIKTRGQQVTLRCSSQSGHNTVSWYQQALGQGPQFIFQYYREEENGRGNFPPRFSGLQFPNYSSELNVNALELDDSALYLCASTDAWGNNSPLHFGNGTRLTVT.

The chain uses TRBV6-2 or TRBV6-3 and TRBJ2-1, with D possibly being TRBD1 or TRBD2 (5 bases each). Germline V lookup: CDR1 MNHEY, CDR2 SVGEGT. The CDR3 totals 12 residues. Deletions cut 7 bases from V and 9 bases from J, with 13 bases between. Here the CDR3 reads CASTEGRGEQFF. In nucleotides, the CDR3 is TGTGCCAGCACCGAGGGACGGGGTGAGCAGTTCTTC.

The rearrangement links TRBV5-1 to TRBJ2-2; 13 nucleotides match TRBD2. The CDR3 loop spans 16 amino acids. J lost 6 bases, V lost 4 bases, and 6 bases had no gene match. CDR1 and CDR2 (germline): SGHRS, YFSETQ. The DNA of the CDR3 is TGCGCCAGCAGCCCGCGGACTAGCGGGGGTTCCGGGGAGCTGTTTTTT. Translated: CASSPRTSGGSGELFF.

The chain links TRBV28 to TRBJ2-3; maybe TRBD2 (6 bases). The ends were cut back, 3 bases at V and 3 bases at J, with 10 bases in the middle. The CDR3 has 14 amino acids. The V gene's germline CDR1 is MDHEN and CDR2 SYDVKM. The CDR3 region has the DNA TGTGCCAGCAGTTTCCCAGGGAGGACAGATACGCAGTATTTT. Translation gives CASSFPGRTDTQYF.

V gene TRBV20-1 combines with J gene TRBJ2-7; 11 bases are shared with TRBD1. Germline loops: CDR1 DFQATT, CDR2 SNEGSKA (reference sequence). V gave up 3 bases and J gave up 7 bases; unmatched junction bases: 11. There are 15 residues in the CDR3. CDR3 loop: CSASAPGQGASEQYF. CDR3 sequence (DNA): TGCAGTGCTAGCGCCCCCGGACAGGGGGCGAGTGAGCAGTACTTC.

The chain recombines TRBV29-1 with TRBJ1-4; D is perhaps TRBD1 (5 bases). The germline V gene has CDR1 SQVTM and CDR2 ANQGSEA. V lost 0 bases and J lost 7, with 9 bases in between. The CDR3 contains 13 residues. CDR3 nucleotides: TGCAGCGTTGAAGATCTTCAGGGTGAAAAACTGTTTTTT. This encodes CSVEDLQGEKLFF.

The chain has TRBV27 and TRBJ1-3; D is ambiguous. Germline V gene sequence: CDR1 MNHEY, CDR2 SMNVEV (reference sequence). Trimming removed 11 bases from V and 11 bases from J, with 25 bases in between. The CDR3 is 14 residues long. In DNA form, the CDR3 reads TGTGCCTCTCAATCGGCAGGTTTACCGAAGGCCATATATTTT. Translated: CASQSAGLPKAIYF.

The rearrangement joins TRBV6-5 to TRBJ1-1; D is unclear. Looked up from germline, CDR1 is MNHEY and CDR2 is SVGAGI. The CDR3 has 12 amino acids. V lost 6 bases and J 1 base, leaving 6 bases between the germline ends. The CDR3 DNA reads TGTGCCAGCAGCGGGTGGAACACTGAAGCTTTCTTT. This gives the protein CASSGWNTEAFF.

The genes are TRBV14 and TRBJ1-6; D remains ambiguous. This CDR3 is built from 15 residues. Germline assignment: CDR1 SGHDN and CDR2 FVKESK. Trimming took 3 bases from V and 0 from J, leaving 6 bases between them. In DNA form, the CDR3 reads TGTGCCAGCAGCCAGGAGGGCTCCTATAATTCACCCCTCCACTTT. Translating it yields CASSQEGSYNSPLHF.

The chain couples TRBV4-1 to TRBJ2-7, with TRBD1 as a possible D gene (6 bases). Deletions cut 0 bases from V and 2 bases from J, with 8 bases between. The CDR3 runs to 14 residues. Germline V lookup: CDR1 MGHRA, CDR2 YSYEKL. Here the CDR3 reads CASSQEDSTYEQYF. The CDR3, as DNA: TGCGCCAGCAGCCAAGAGGACAGCACCTACGAGCAGTACTTC.

The V and J genes are TRBV5-6 and TRBJ1-1, with no clear D. The V end lost 1 base, the J end lost 1 base, and 8 bases lay between the germline ends. There are 14 residues in the CDR3. Germline V gene data show CDR1 as SGHDT and CDR2 as YYEEEE. The CDR3 is CASSLWFRNTEAFF. In nucleotides, the CDR3 is TGTGCCAGCAGCTTGTGGTTCAGGAACACTGAAGCTTTCTTT.

The genes are TRBV12-3 or TRBV12-4 and TRBJ1-2, with TRBD1 matching over 10 bases. The ends lost 6 bases at V and 4 bases at J; junction bases unmatched: 8. The CDR3 extends over 15 amino acids. CDR3 sequence: CASSPSGQGTYGYTF. In nucleotides, the CDR3 is TGTGCCAGCAGCCCCTCGGGACAGGGGACCTATGGCTACACCTTC.

V and J are TRBV19 and TRBJ1-1; D is possibly TRBD1 (6 bases). This CDR3 has 14 amino acids. Trimming removed 4 bases from V and 5 bases from J, with 14 bases in between. The V gene's germline CDR1 is LNHDA and CDR2 SQIVND (reference sequence). Here the CDR3 DNA reads TGTGCCAGTAGTACCAAAGCACAGGGTACTGAAGCTTTCTTT. Protein product: CASSTKAQGTEAFF. Combining the CDR3 with reference TRBV19 and TRBJ1-1 gives the whole variable domain DGGITQSPKYLFRKEGQNVTLSCEQNLNHDAMYWYRQDPGQGLRLIYYSQIVNDFQKGDIAEGYSVSREKKESFPLTVTSAQKNPTAFYLCASSTKAQGTEAFFGQGTRLTVV.

CDR3 DNA: TGCGCCAGCAGCCAAGGGGGCCTAAGCACAGATACGCAGTATTTT. Amino acid sequence: CASSQGGLSTDTQYF. The chain is built from TRBV4-1 and TRBJ2-3; perhaps TRBD1 as D (5 bases). The germline V gene has CDR1 MGHRA and CDR2 YSYEKL. V was shortened by 1 base and J by 0 bases, with 8 bases between the two germline ends. The CDR3 spans 15 residues.

This chain connects TRBV6-5 to TRBJ1-2; 9 bases agree with TRBD1. The CDR3 covers 12 residues. Germline loops: CDR1 MNHEY, CDR2 SVGAGI. Losses at the gene ends were 9 bases for V and 6 bases for J; bases not matched to a gene: 5. The CDR3 protein is CASRQGVDGYTF. The CDR3 nucleotides are TGTGCCAGTAGACAGGGGGTCGATGGCTACACCTTC.

The chain has TRBV13 and TRBJ1-2; no firm D call. Deletions cut 6 bases from V and 5 bases from J, with 19 bases between. CDR1 and CDR2 from the germline V gene are PRHDT and FYEKMQ (reference sequence). CDR3 length equals 15 residues. The CDR3 protein is CASSSLTGREYGYTF. CDR3 nucleotides: TGTGCCAGCAGTTCCCTAACGGGGAGGGAATATGGCTACACCTTC.

The rearrangement joins TRBV24-1 to TRBJ1-6, with 8 bases lining up with TRBD1. The CDR3 is made up of 15 amino acids. J lost 7 bases, V lost 4 bases, and 5 bases had no gene match. Germline V gives CDR1 KGHDR, CDR2 SFDVKD. CDR3 region: CATSDRTGSNSPLHF. The CDR3 region has the DNA TGTGCCACCAGTGACCGGACAGGGTCGAATTCACCCCTCCACTTT.

This clonotype was counted a single time. V and J are TRBV3-1 and TRBJ2-4, with D perhaps TRBD1 or TRBD2 (5 bases each). V lost 0 bases, J lost 0 bases, and 12 bases lay in between. CDR3 length: 17 amino acids. CDR1 and CDR2 from the germline V gene are LGHDT and YNNKEL (reference sequence). DNA for the CDR3: TGTGCCAGCAGCCAAGAACCGGGACCCATAGCCAAAAACATTCAGTACTTC. Amino acids: CASSQEPGPIAKNIQYF.

CDR3 nucleotides: TGTGCCACCAGCAGAGGAAGACAGGCCCAAGAGACCCAGTACTTC. Translation gives CATSRGRQAQETQYF. The rearrangement uses TRBV15 and TRBJ2-5; a possible D gene is TRBD1 (6 bases). Germline V lookup: CDR1 LNHNV, CDR2 YYDKDF (reference sequence). The germline V and J ends were trimmed by 1 base and 1 base, with 10 bases remaining between them. The CDR3 spans 15 residues.

The chain uses TRBV29-1 and TRBJ2-5, with a weak D call TRBD2 (5 bases). The CDR3 runs 15 residues. Germline CDR1 and CDR2: SQVTM and ANQGSEA. The V end was cut by 6 bases, the J end by 1 base, with 18 bases between. DNA for the CDR3: TGCAGCGTCCTACCGAGCGGAGGTCTCCAAGAGACCCAGTACTTC. It is translated as CSVLPSGGLQETQYF.

The chain carries TRBV5-6 and TRBJ1-5; D uncertain. Trimming left V 0 bases short and J 2 bases short, with 9 bases between. CDR3 size: 15 residues. CDR1 is SGHDT, CDR2 YYEEEE, per germline. CDR3 DNA: TGTGCCAGCAGCTTGGGAGGGAGGCGCAATCAGCCCCAGCATTTT. The encoded protein is CASSLGGRRNQPQHF.

This clonotype was picked up one time. The V gene is TRBV7-9, the J gene TRBJ1-2; D ambiguous. Germline V gene lookup returns CDR1 SEHNR and CDR2 FQNEAQ (reference sequence). Between the trimmed V and J ends, which lost 5 bases and 2 bases, there was a span of 15 bases. This CDR3 comprises 15 residues. CDR3 sequence reads: CASSPGSSVNYGYTF. CDR3 nucleotide sequence: TGTGCCAGCAGCCCCGGGAGCAGTGTCAACTATGGCTACACCTTC.

The table lists this clonotype with a count of one. This chain uses TRBV2 with TRBJ1-5, with D perhaps matching TRBD1 (5 bases). Germline V lookup: CDR1 SNHLY, CDR2 FYNNEI. V lost 1 base and J 6 bases, leaving 13 bases between the germline ends. The CDR3 consists of 15 residues. CDR3 in amino acids: CASSEGTLRGQPQHF. DNA of the CDR3: TGTGCCAGCAGTGAAGGCACTTTAAGGGGTCAGCCCCAGCATTTT.